The rows below give T cell receptor beta chains drawn from one sample of a study of blood T cell repertoires in COVID-19. Clones were sequenced by immunoSEQ multiplex PCR, and TCRdb holds only the in-frame ones, with some missing. The sample shows 130,000 to 150,000 clones, 87% of them seen only once. The sample consisted of peripheral blood. These receptors all come from a man in his fifties who had recovered from COVID-19. Both conserved end residues are part of each CDR3. A D gene is named only where the DNA matches it firmly. Expanded clones are given a class, and other clones once, few, many or no size at all.

TRBV7-2	-	TRBJ1-2	-	CASSSDTVPGYTF	TGTGCCAGCAGCTCGGACACCGTGCCCGGCTACACCTTC
TRBV19	-	TRBJ1-5	once	CASSIAPVARGPQHF	TGTGCCAGTAGTATAGCCCCCGTGGCCCGTGGGCCCCAGCATTTT
TRBV18	TRBD1	TRBJ1-2	-	CASSPDRGYGYTF	TGTGCCAGCTCACCGGACAGGGGATATGGCTACACCTTC
TRBV3-1/TRBV3-2	-	TRBJ2-1	-	CASSHLLYNEQFF	TGTGCCAGCAGCCACCTCCTCTACAATGAGCAGTTCTTC
TRBV5-1	-	TRBJ2-1	-	CASSLGTNSNEQFF	TGCGCCAGCAGCTTGGGGACTAACAGCAATGAGCAGTTCTTC
TRBV27	-	TRBJ2-3	-	CASSLQRASGDTQYF	TGTGCCAGCAGTTTACAGAGGGCTTCGGGAGATACGCAGTATTTT
TRBV6-5	-	TRBJ1-6	-	CASSKGLVSPLHF	TGTGCCAGCAGTAAGGGGTTGGTATCACCCCTCCACTTT
TRBV4-1	-	TRBJ1-1	few	CASSQDWATEAFF	TGCGCCAGCAGCCAAGATTGGGCCACTGAAGCTTTCTTT
TRBV9	-	TRBJ2-3	-	CASSVAAGTGRTSGTDTQYF	TGTGCCAGCAGCGTAGCTGCCGGGACAGGGCGGACTAGCGGCACAGATACGCAGTATTTT
TRBV30	TRBD2	TRBJ2-1	-	CAWSDGTSSYNEQFF	TGTGCCTGGAGCGACGGGACTAGCTCCTACAATGAGCAGTTCTTC
TRBV3-1/TRBV3-2	-	TRBJ1-1	-	CASSQRGGTEAFF	TGTGCCAGCAGCCAACGAGGGGGCACTGAAGCTTTCTTT
TRBV28	-	TRBJ2-3	-	CASRLGGGGPDTQYF	TGTGCCAGCAGGCTAGGGGGGGGCGGACCCGATACGCAGTATTTT
TRBV7-9	-	TRBJ1-4	few	CASSIPRGTNEKLFF	TGTGCCAGCAGCATCCCTCGGGGAACTAATGAAAAACTGTTTTTT
TRBV10-3	TRBD1	TRBJ1-1	few	CAISDRQGTEAFF	TGTGCCATCAGTGACCGACAGGGGACTGAAGCTTTCTTT
TRBV18	-	TRBJ2-3	-	CASSPGSDTQYF	TGTGCCAGCTCACCGGGCTCAGATACGCAGTATTTT
TRBV6-2/TRBV6-3	-	TRBJ2-3	-	CASSYSRLDTQYF	TGTGCCAGCAGTTACTCGAGGTTAGATACGCAGTATTTT
TRBV4-1	TRBD2	TRBJ2-2	few	CASSGSRYGGSGELFF	TGCGCCAGCAGCGGATCCCGCTACGGGGGGAGCGGGGAGCTGTTTTTT
TRBV6-5	-	TRBJ1-5	-	CASRIREDQPQHF	TGTGCCAGCAGAATCAGGGAAGATCAGCCCCAGCATTTT
TRBV5-6	TRBD1	TRBJ2-7	-	CASSRDRAEQYF	TGTGCCAGCAGCCGAGACAGGGCCGAGCAGTACTTC
TRBV18	TRBD1	TRBJ2-7	-	CASSRSGGTNYEQYF	TGTGCCAGCTCACGTTCAGGGGGCACTAACTACGAGCAGTACTTC
TRBV9	TRBD2	TRBJ2-7	-	CASSVVGLAGFYEQYF	TGTGCCAGCAGCGTAGTTGGACTAGCGGGGTTCTACGAGCAGTACTTC
TRBV11-2	-	TRBJ2-7	-	CASSPALAGRFSYEQYF	TGTGCCAGCAGCCCAGCCCTGGCGGGGAGATTCTCCTACGAGCAGTACTTC
TRBV19	TRBD1	TRBJ1-5	-	CASTATGGGSNQPQHF	TGTGCCAGTACCGCGACAGGGGGAGGTAGCAATCAGCCCCAGCATTTT
TRBV2	TRBD1	TRBJ1-5	-	CASRKGAQPQHF	TGTGCCAGCAGAAAGGGGGCTCAGCCCCAGCATTTT
TRBV10-3	TRBD1	TRBJ2-1	-	CAISAGVDRGNNEQFF	TGTGCCATCAGTGCAGGCGTGGACAGGGGGAACAATGAGCAGTTCTTC
TRBV25-1	-	TRBJ1-1	-	CASSRTVNTEAFF	TGTGCCAGCAGCAGGACAGTGAACACTGAAGCTTTCTTT
TRBV7-2	-	TRBJ2-7	-	CASSTPGIDGDEQYF	TGTGCCAGCAGCACCCCCGGGATAGACGGGGACGAGCAGTACTTC
TRBV12-5	-	TRBJ1-2	-	CASGLVTSSGYTF	TGTGCTAGTGGTTTGGTCACCTCGAGTGGCTACACCTTC
TRBV6-2/TRBV6-3	-	TRBJ1-1	once	CASSSSGYTEAFF	TGTGCCAGCAGTTCGTCCGGGTACACTGAAGCTTTCTTT
TRBV7-9	TRBD2	TRBJ2-1	-	CASSLGLAVNNEQFF	TGTGCCAGCAGCTTGGGACTAGCGGTGAACAATGAGCAGTTCTTC
TRBV5-4	TRBD1	TRBJ2-7	-	CASSLDQGAVYEQYF	TGTGCCAGCAGCTTGGACCAGGGGGCGGTCTACGAGCAGTACTTC
TRBV6-5	TRBD1	TRBJ2-5	-	CASSNRDRVQETQYF	TGTGCCAGCAGTAACCGGGACAGGGTGCAAGAGACCCAGTACTTC
TRBV18	-	TRBJ2-7	-	CASSPQADPSYEQYF	TGTGCCAGCTCACCACAAGCGGACCCCTCCTACGAGCAGTACTTC
TRBV5-1	TRBD1	TRBJ2-7	-	CASSSGQQLYEQYF	TGCGCCAGCAGCTCGGGACAGCAGCTCTACGAGCAGTACTTC
TRBV19	TRBD1	TRBJ1-2	-	CASSIQGADGYTF	TGTGCCAGTAGTATACAGGGGGCCGATGGCTACACCTTC
TRBV5-1	TRBD2	TRBJ2-3	-	CASSRGSGGFDTQYF	TGCGCCAGCAGCCGAGGTAGCGGGGGGTTTGATACGCAGTATTTT
TRBV9	-	TRBJ1-3	-	CASSVGDTPGTSGNTIYF	TGTGCCAGCAGCGTAGGAGACACCCCGGGAACGTCTGGAAACACCATATATTTT
TRBV5-1	TRBD2	TRBJ2-3	-	CASSLDLSGGPLGADTQYF	TGCGCCAGCAGCTTGGATCTGAGCGGGGGGCCCTTAGGGGCAGATACGCAGTATTTT
TRBV5-4	-	TRBJ1-4	-	CASSPGTSTNEKLFF	TGTGCCAGCAGCCCAGGAACCTCAACTAATGAAAAACTGTTTTTT
TRBV7-9	-	TRBJ1-1	-	CASSLAPPGTEAFF	TGTGCCAGCAGCTTAGCGCCCCCGGGGACTGAAGCTTTCTTT
TRBV7-3	-	TRBJ2-5	-	CASSLRDQETQYF	TGTGCCAGCAGCTTACGAGACCAAGAGACCCAGTACTTC
TRBV7-9	-	TRBJ2-1	-	CASSRTQTYNEQFF	TGTGCCAGCAGCCGGACTCAGACCTACAATGAGCAGTTCTTC
TRBV5-1	-	TRBJ1-1	-	CASSRHERTEAFF	TGCGCCAGCAGCCGACACGAGCGGACTGAAGCTTTCTTT
TRBV27	TRBD2	TRBJ2-7	once	CASSLAGELYEQYF	TGTGCCAGCAGTTTGGCGGGGGAGCTATACGAGCAGTACTTC
TRBV19	TRBD1	TRBJ2-3	-	CASSRDGQGGDTQYF	TGTGCCAGTAGTAGGGATGGACAGGGTGGCGATACGCAGTATTTT